The next 2 T cell receptor beta chains were all read from a single sample in a study of control samples from healthy donors and cancer patients. Only in-frame clones appear in the TCRdb table, and some are missing; sequencing was by immunoSEQ multiplex PCR. The sample lists about 150,000 clones; about 91% were seen once. Material for sequencing was blood. These receptors were collected from a woman aged 40 to 50 in good health.

Only one count was recorded for this clone. The gene calls are TRBV18 and TRBJ2-1, with 8 bases aligning to TRBD1. The CDR3 covers 17 residues. With V trimmed by 6 bases and J by 7 bases, 17 bases remained unmatched. CDR1 is KGHSH, CDR2 LQKENI, per germline. The CDR3 loop is CASSPSLTTGVGNEQFF. CDR3 bases: TGTGCCAGCTCCCCCAGCCTTACGACAGGGGTGGGGAATGAGCAGTTCTTC.

Only one count was recorded for this clone. V and J are TRBV11-2 and TRBJ1-3; a possible D gene is TRBD1 (6 bases). Trimming removed 5 bases at V and 2 bases at J, with 13 bases between. CDR1 and CDR2 (germline): SGHAT, FQNNGV. The CDR3 sequence is 15 residues long. This CDR3 reads CASSRPWGPGNTIYF. CDR3 bases: TGTGCCAGCAGCCGACCGTGGGGGCCTGGAAACACCATATATTTT.